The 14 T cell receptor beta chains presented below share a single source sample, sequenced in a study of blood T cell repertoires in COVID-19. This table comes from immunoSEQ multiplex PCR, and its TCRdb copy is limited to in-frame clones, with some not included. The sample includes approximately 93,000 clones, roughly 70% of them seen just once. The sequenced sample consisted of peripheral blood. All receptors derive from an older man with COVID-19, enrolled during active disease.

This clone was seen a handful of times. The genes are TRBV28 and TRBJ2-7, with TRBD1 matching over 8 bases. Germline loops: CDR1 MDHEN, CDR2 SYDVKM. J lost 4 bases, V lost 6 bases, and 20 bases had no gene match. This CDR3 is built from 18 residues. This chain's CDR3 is CASSPLRTGNSVRYEQYF. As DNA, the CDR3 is TGTGCCAGCAGCCCCCTCCGGACAGGGAATTCAGTTCGGTACGAGCAGTACTTC.

The DNA for the CDR3 is TGTGCCAGCAGCCTTACCGGGGAGCTGTTTTTT. It encodes CASSLTGELFF. The chain employs TRBV11-3 and TRBJ2-2; D remains ambiguous. Trimming shortened V by 5 bases and J by 5 bases, and 3 bases separated the two germline ends. The CDR3 is 11 residues long. Germline-derived CDR1 and CDR2 are SGHNT and YENEEA.

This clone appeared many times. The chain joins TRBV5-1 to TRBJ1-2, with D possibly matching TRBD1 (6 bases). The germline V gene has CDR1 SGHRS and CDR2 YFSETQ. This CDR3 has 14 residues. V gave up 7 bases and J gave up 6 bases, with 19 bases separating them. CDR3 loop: CASLPRAGADGYTF. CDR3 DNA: TGCGCCAGCCTACCGCGGGCAGGGGCGGATGGCTACACCTTC.

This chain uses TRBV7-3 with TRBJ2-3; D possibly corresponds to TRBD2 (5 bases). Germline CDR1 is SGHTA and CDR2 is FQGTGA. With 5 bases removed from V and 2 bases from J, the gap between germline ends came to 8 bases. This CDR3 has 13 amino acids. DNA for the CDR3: TGTGCCAGCAGCCCGGGGAACACAGATACGCAGTATTTT. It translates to CASSPGNTDTQYF.

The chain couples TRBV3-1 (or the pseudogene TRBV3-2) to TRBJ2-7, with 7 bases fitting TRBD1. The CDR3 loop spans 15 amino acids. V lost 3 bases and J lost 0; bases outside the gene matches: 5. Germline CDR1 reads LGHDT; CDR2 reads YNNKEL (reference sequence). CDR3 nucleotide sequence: TGTGCCAGCAGCCACCGACAGGGTGCCTCCTACGAGCAGTACTTC. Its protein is CASSHRQGASYEQYF.

This CDR3 reads CASSQVSAGGSRETQYF. The CDR3 DNA sequence: TGCGCCAGCAGCCAAGTGTCCGCGGGAGGGAGCAGGGAGACCCAGTACTTC. The V gene is TRBV4-1, the J gene TRBJ2-5; TRBD2 matches at 9 bases. CDR3 length: 17 amino acids. Unmatched junction bases numbered 11, after V lost 1 base and J lost 5 bases. CDR1 is MGHRA and CDR2 is YSYEKL in the germline V gene.

The chain's CDR3 is CASSIRITAGGPPNEQFF. The DNA for the CDR3 is TGTGCCAGTAGTATCCGTATAACAGCGGGAGGGCCCCCGAATGAGCAGTTCTTC. J is TRBJ2-1 and V is TRBV19; TRBD2 agrees at 10 bases. V trimming: 3 bases; J trimming: 7 bases; junction bases outside the gene matches: 15. Germline CDR1 and CDR2: LNHDA and SQIVND (reference sequence). This CDR3 comprises 18 residues.

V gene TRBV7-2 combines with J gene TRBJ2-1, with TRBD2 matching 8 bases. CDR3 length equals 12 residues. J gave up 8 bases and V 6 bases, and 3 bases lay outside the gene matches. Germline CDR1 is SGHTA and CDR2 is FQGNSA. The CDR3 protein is CASSRGGYEQFF. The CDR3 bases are TGTGCCAGCAGTCGCGGGGGGTATGAGCAGTTCTTC.

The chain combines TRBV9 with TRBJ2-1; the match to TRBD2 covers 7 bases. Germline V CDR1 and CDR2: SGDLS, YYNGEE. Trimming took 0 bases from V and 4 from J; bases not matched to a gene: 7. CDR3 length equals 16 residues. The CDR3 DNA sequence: TGTGCCAGCAGCGTAGGCTCTAGCGGCGTTTACAATGAGCAGTTCTTC. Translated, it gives CASSVGSSGVYNEQFF. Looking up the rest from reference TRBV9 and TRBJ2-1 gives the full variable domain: DSGVTQTPKHLITATGQRVTLRCSPRSGDLSVYWYQQSLDQGLQFLIQYYNGEERAKGNILERFSAQQFPDLHSELNLSSLELGDSALYFCASSVGSSGVYNEQFFGPGTRLTVL.

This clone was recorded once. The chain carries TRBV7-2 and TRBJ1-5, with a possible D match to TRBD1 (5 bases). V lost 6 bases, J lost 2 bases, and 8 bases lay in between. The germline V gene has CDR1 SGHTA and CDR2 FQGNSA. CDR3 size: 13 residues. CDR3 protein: CASRDSGNQPQHF. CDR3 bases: TGTGCCAGCAGAGACAGCGGCAATCAGCCCCAGCATTTT.

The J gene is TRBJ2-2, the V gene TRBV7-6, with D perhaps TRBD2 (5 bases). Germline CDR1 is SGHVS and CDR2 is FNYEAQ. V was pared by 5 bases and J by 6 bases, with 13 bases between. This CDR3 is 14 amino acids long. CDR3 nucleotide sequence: TGTGCCAGCAGCGCGAGGGAGCTTCCCGGGGAGCTGTTTTTT. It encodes CASSARELPGELFF.

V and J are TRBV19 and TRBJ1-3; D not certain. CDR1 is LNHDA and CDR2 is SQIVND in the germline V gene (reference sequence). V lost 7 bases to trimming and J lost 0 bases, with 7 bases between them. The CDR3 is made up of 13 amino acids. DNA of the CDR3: TGTGCCAGTATCGACTTCTCTGGAAACACCATATATTTT. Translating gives CASIDFSGNTIYF.

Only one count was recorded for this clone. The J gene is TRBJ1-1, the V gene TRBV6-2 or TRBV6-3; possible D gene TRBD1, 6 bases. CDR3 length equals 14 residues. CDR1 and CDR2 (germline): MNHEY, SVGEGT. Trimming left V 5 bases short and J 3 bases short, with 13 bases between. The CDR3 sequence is CASSPTGLDTEAFF. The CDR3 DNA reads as TGTGCCAGCAGTCCCACAGGGTTAGACACTGAAGCTTTCTTT.

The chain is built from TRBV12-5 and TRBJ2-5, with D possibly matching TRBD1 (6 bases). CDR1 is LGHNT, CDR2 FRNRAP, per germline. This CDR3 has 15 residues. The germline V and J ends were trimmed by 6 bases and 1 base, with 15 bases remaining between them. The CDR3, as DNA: TGTGCTAGTGGCCTAGACGGGACACGCCAAGAGACCCAGTACTTC. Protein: CASGLDGTRQETQYF.